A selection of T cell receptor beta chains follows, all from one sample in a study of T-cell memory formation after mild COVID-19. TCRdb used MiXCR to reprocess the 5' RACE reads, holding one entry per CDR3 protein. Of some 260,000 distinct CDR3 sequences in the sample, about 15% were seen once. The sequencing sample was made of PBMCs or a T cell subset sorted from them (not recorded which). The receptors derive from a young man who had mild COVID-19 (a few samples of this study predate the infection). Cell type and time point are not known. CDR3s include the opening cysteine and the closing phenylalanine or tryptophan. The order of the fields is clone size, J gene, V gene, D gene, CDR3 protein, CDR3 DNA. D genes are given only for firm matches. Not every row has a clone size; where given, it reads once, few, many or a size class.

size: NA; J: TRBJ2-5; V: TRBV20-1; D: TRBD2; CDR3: CSARGLAQETQYF; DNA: TGCAGTGCTAGAGGACTAGCCCAAGAGACCCAGTACTTC
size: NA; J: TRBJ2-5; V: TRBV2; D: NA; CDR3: CASSEPGRETQYF; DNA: TGTGCCAGCAGTGAGCCAGGGAGAGAGACCCAGTACTTC
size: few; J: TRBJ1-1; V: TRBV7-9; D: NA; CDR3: CASSLPVPHTEAFF; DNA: TGTGCCAGCAGCTTACCAGTACCGCACACTGAAGCTTTCTTT
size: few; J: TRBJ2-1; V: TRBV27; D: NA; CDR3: CASSSGGWGSSYNEQFF; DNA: TGTGCCAGCAGTTCCGGAGGCTGGGGGAGCTCCTACAATGAGCAGTTCTTC
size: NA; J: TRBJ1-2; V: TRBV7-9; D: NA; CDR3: CASSLDRGNGYTF; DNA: TGTGCCAGCAGCTTAGATCGGGGAAATGGCTACACCTTC
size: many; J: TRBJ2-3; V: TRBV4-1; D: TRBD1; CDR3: CASSQDDREDTQYF; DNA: TGCGCCAGCAGCCAGGACGACAGGGAAGATACGCAGTATTTT
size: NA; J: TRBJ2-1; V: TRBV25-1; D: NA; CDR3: CASSEFSEQFF; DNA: TGTGCCAGCAGTGAATTTAGCGAGCAGTTCTTC
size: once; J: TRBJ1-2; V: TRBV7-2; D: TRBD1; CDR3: CASSLVGGQGYDYTF; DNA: TGTGCCAGCAGCTTAGTGGGCGGACAGGGGTATGACTACACCTTC
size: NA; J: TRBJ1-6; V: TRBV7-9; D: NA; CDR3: CASSLADRPLHF; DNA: TGTGCCAGCAGCTTAGCCGATAGACCCCTCCACTTT
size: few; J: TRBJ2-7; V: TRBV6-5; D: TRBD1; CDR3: CASSYSTGDRGYEQYF; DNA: TGTGCCAGCAGTTACTCGACCGGCGACAGGGGTTACGAGCAGTACTTC
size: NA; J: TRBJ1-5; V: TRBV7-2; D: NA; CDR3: CASRAESNQPQHF; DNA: TGTGCCAGCAGGGCAGAGAGCAATCAGCCCCAGCATTTT
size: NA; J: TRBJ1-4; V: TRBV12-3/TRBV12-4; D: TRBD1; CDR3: CASSFGGTVNEKLFF; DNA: TGTGCCAGCAGTTTCGGCGGGACAGTTAATGAAAAACTGTTTTTT
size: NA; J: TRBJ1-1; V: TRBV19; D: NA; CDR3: CASSLSAGPAFF; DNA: TGTGCCAGTAGCCTAAGCGCAGGCCCAGCTTTCTTT
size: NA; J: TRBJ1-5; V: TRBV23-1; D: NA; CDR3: CASSQTGLNQPQHF; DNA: TGCGCCAGCAGTCAAACCGGGCTAAATCAGCCCCAGCATTTT
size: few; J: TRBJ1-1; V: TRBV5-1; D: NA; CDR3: CASSLALAGGTEAFF; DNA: TGCGCCAGCAGCTTGGCCCTAGCCGGGGGCACTGAAGCTTTCTTT
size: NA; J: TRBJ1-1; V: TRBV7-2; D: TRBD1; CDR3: CASSGQAVSNTEAFF; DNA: TGTGCCAGCAGCGGACAGGCAGTTTCGAACACTGAAGCTTTCTTT
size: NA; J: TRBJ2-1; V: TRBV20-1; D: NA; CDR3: CSANPRNEQFF; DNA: TGCAGTGCGAACCCCCGGAATGAGCAGTTCTTC
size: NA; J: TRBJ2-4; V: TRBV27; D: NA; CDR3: CASSSQGNIQYF; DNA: TGTGCCAGCAGTTCCCAGGGGAACATTCAGTACTTC
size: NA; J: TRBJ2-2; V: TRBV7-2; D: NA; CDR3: CASSPQVAQGMTGELFF; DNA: TGTGCCAGCAGCCCCCAGGTCGCCCAGGGGATGACCGGGGAGCTGTTTTTT
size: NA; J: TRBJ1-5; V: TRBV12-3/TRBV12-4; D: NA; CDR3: CASSFGDGNQPQHF; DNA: TGTGCCAGCAGTTTTGGGGACGGAAATCAGCCCCAGCATTTT